A selection of T cell receptor beta chains follows, all from one sample in a study of T cells in Graves' hyperthyroidism and ophthalmopathy. From the multiplex PCR reads, TCRdb called clonotypes with MiXCR, one entry per CDR3 protein. The profile shows roughly 350,000 distinct CDR3 sequences, 13% to 15% of them singletons. Source material: blood. The receptors derive from a woman aged 25-40 years with Graves' ophthalmopathy. The CDR3 runs from the conserved cysteine through the conserved F or W. The D gene is left open where the match is weak. For some rows the clone size is stated as once, few or many, or as a class when expanded; others skip it.

TRBV18,NA,many,TRBJ1-1,CASSPTGNTEAFF,TGTGCCAGCTCACCGACAGGGAACACTGAAGCTTTCTTT
TRBV20-1,NA,many,TRBJ2-5,CSAPDRSYQETQYF,TGCAGTGCTCCAGACAGGTCGTACCAAGAGACCCAGTACTTC
TRBV28,NA,NA,TRBJ2-5,CASSPGTREATQETQYF,TGTGCCAGCAGTCCAGGTACTCGCGAGGCAACACAAGAGACCCAGTACTTC
TRBV2,NA,many,TRBJ2-4,CASSETTPSAAKNIQYF,TGTGCCAGCAGTGAAACGACCCCATCCGCGGCCAAAAACATTCAGTACTTC
TRBV5-1,TRBD1,many,TRBJ2-3,CASSFNRGRGTDTQYF,TGCGCCAGCAGCTTTAACAGGGGGCGGGGAACAGATACGCAGTATTTT
TRBV12-5,NA,NA,TRBJ1-1,CASGKTGNTEAFF,TGTGCTAGTGGTAAGACGGGGAACACTGAAGCTTTCTTT
TRBV10-3,TRBD2,many,TRBJ2-5,CATGTSGGIQETQYF,TGTGCCACCGGGACTAGCGGGGGAATTCAAGAGACCCAGTACTTC
TRBV5-6,TRBD1,few,TRBJ2-5,CASSLPSGRGPRQETQYF,TGTGCCAGCAGCTTGCCTTCGGGCAGGGGGCCGAGACAAGAGACCCAGTACTTC
TRBV11-3,TRBD2,few,TRBJ2-1,CASSTKTRGGRNEQFF,TGTGCCAGCAGCACAAAGACTCGGGGGGGCCGGAATGAGCAGTTCTTC
TRBV28,NA,many,TRBJ2-7,CASSLGGGHEQYF,TGTGCCAGCAGTTTAGGAGGGGGCCACGAGCAGTACTTC
TRBV7-9,TRBD1,many,TRBJ1-1,CASTDGGGGDTEAFF,TGTGCCAGCACCGATGGCGGAGGGGGCGACACTGAAGCTTTCTTT
TRBV3-1,TRBD1,NA,TRBJ1-5,CASSQATGGWPQHF,TGTGCCAGCAGCCAAGCGACAGGGGGCTGGCCCCAGCATTTT
TRBV28,NA,NA,TRBJ2-2,CASSSRARPLSNTGELFF,TGTGCCAGCAGTTCGCGAGCTAGACCCCTTTCGAACACCGGGGAGCTGTTTTTT
TRBV20-1,NA,many,TRBJ2-1,CSARGGVQKHNEQFF,TGCAGTGCCAGGGGCGGGGTACAGAAACACAATGAGCAGTTCTTC
TRBV7-6,NA,NA,TRBJ1-6,CASSLRSEGGNSPLHF,TGTGCCAGCAGCTTAAGGAGCGAGGGGGGTAATTCACCCCTCCACTTT
TRBV4-1,NA,many,TRBJ1-1,CASSQEGGTTEAFF,TGCGCCAGCAGCCAAGAAGGCGGGACCACTGAAGCTTTCTTT